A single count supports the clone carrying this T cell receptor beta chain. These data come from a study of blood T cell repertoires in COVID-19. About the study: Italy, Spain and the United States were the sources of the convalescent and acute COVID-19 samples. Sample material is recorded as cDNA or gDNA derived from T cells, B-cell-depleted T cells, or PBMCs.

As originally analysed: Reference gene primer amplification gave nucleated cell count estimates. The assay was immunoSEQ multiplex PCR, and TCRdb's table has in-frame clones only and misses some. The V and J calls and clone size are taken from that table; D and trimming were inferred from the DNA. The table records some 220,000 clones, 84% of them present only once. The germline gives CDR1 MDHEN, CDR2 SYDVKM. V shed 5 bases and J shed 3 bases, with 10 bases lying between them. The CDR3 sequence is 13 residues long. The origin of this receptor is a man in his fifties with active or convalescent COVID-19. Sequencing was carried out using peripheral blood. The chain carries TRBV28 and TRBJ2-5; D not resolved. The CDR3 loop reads CASSLTQKETQYF. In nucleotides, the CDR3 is TGTGCCAGCAGTCTGACTCAGAAAGAGACCCAGTACTTC. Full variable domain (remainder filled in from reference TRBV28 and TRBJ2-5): DVKVTQSSRYLVKRTGEKVFLECVQDMDHENMFWYRQDPGLGLRLIYFSYDVKMKEKGDIPEGYSVSREKKERFSLILESASTNQTSMYLCASSLTQKETQYFGPGTRLLVL.